The text below deals with one T cell receptor beta chain. Its binding antigen is unknown. No base quality values were provided; no much bigger clone lies one nucleotide off. TCRbeta CDR3 regions were amplified from genomic DNA by means of the immunoSEQ Assay, a bias-controlled multiplex PCR. From the authors' description of their analysis: Within the assay, amplification of reference gene primers was used to estimate how many nucleated cells each sample contained. Sequence reads were collapsed and filtered to measure the absolute abundance of every unique TCRbeta CDR3 rearrangement. For each sample, productive Simpson clonality was calculated as the square root of Simpson's diversity index over productive rearrangements. TCRdb limited this immuneACCESS table to in-frame rearrangements with V and J called. A share of clones is missing; checked studies link under half to unresolved V genes, and the rest is unexplained. V, J and clone size were drawn from that table, and D and trimming were deduced from the DNA. This sample is represented by roughly 200,000 clones; roughly three quarters of them were singletons. 12% of the sample lies in the top ten.

One collaborating source in Seattle enrolled patients during active infection and followed them longitudinally through the course of disease. The collaborating institutions used their own protocols to collect whole blood in K2EDTA tubes. For TCRbeta analysis, collaborators shipped samples as frozen whole blood, isolated PBMCs, or DNA extracted from either of those sample types. From V the trimming removes 3 bases and from J it removes 0 bases, while the gene matches leave 10 bases of the junction unaccounted for. The cysteine opens and the phenylalanine closes a CDR3 of 18 amino acids. CDR3 DNA is the only sequence kept; it has 54 bases, read in frame from the first base. The germline V gene specifies LGHNA as CDR1 and YNFKEQ as CDR2. This sample is part of a study of blood T cell repertoires in COVID-19 (dated by TCRdb to about 2020). Background on the whole study: The collaborator samples originated in the United States, Italy and Spain and spanned the acute and convalescent phases of COVID-19. The prospective study material was composed of cDNA or gDNA derived from T cells, B-cell-depleted T cells, or PBMCs. Subjects who had been exposed to COVID-19, were actively infected with it, or had recovered from it provided the deeply sampled blood TCRbeta repertoires that made up the dataset. The repertoires were released in a freely available public database intended as a resource for research on the immune response to SARS-CoV-2. The samples were drawn from two sources: the first 160 participants of the ongoing ImmuneRACE study, and 1,254 subjects contributed by 6 global collaborators. Sample metadata almost always included a de-identified subject ID, COVID-19 status, age in years and sex. Where HLA class I and class II types were available, the types were taken from metadata supplied by the sample provider, not from assay-based typing.

What the study reported, not specific to this receptor: Clinical and demographic metadata were provided uncurated, with the amount varying by source and participant.

The receptor was isolated from a woman of 80 years or more with COVID-19, enrolled during active disease. The sequence is built from TRBV4-2 and TRBJ2-1, with 8 middle bases fitting TRBD2. Sequenced sample: peripheral blood. The sequenced DNA is TGTGCCAGCAGCCAGGCGGGGGGCCACCCCCGCTCCTACAATGAGCAGTTCTTC. Its product reads: CASSQAGGHPRSYNEQFF.